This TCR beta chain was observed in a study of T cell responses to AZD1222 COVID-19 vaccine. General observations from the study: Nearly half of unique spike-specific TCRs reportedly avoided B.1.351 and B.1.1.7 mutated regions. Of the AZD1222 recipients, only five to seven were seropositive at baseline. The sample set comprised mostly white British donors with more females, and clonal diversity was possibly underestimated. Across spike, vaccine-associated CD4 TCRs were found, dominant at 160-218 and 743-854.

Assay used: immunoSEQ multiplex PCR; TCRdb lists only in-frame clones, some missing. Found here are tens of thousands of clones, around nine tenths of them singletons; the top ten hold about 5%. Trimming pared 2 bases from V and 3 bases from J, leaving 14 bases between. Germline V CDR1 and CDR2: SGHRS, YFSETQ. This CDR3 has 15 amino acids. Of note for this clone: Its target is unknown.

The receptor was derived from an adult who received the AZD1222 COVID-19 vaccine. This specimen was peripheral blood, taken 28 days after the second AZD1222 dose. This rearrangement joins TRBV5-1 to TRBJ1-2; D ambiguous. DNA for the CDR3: TGCGCCAGCAGCTTCAGCGGTTCCTCTGACTATGGCTACACCTTC. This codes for CASSFSGSSDYGYTF. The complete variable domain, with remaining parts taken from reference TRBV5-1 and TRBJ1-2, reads KAGVTQTPRYLIKTRGQQVTLSCSPISGHRSVSWYQQTPGQGLQFLFEYFSETQRNKGNFPGRFSGRQFSNSRSEMNVSTLELGDSALYLCASSFSGSSDYGYTFGSGTRLTVV.